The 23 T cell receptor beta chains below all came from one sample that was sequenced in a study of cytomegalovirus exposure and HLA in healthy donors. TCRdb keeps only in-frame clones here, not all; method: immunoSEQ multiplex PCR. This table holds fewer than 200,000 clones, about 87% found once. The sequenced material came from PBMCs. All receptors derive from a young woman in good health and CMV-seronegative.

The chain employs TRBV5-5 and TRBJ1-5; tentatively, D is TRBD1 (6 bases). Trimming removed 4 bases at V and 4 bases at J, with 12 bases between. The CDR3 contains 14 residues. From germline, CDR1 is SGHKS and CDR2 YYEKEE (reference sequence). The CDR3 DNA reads TGTGCCAGCAGCGTTACAGGGTGGAATCAGCCCCAGCATTTT. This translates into CASSVTGWNQPQHF.

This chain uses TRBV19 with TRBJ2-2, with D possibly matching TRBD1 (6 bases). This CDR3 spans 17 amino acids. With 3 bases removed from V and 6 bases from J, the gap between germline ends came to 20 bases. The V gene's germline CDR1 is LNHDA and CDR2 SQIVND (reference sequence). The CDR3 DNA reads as TGTGCCAGTAGTATGATAGGGGGATCAAGAGGGGCCGGGGAGCTGTTTTTT. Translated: CASSMIGGSRGAGELFF.

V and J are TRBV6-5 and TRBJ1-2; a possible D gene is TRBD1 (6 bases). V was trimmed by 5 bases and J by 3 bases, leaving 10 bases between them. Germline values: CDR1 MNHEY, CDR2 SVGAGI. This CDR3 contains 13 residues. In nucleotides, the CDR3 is TGTGCCAGCAGTCTTTCAGGGGACTATGGCTACACCTTC. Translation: CASSLSGDYGYTF.

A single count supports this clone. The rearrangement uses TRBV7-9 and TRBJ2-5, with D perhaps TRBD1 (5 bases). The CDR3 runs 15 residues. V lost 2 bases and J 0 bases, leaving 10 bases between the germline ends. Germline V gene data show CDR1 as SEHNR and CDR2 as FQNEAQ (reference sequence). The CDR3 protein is CASSLLGPNQETQYF. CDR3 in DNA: TGTGCCAGCAGCTTATTGGGGCCAAACCAAGAGACCCAGTACTTC.

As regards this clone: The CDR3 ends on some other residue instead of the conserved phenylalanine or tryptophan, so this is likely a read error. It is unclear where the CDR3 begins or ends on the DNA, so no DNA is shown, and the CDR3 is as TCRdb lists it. This CDR3 is CAWSVGQGMGI. The chain carries TRBV30 and TRBJ1-2; TRBD1, the table's D call, was not compared with the DNA. The CDR3 spans 11 amino acids, including both terminal residues. Per the germline V gene, CDR1 is GTSNPN and CDR2 is SVGIG (reference sequence).

The CDR3 DNA reads TGTGCCAGTACCCCGGACGGGACAGGGAACACTGAAGCTTTCTTT. Protein: CASTPDGTGNTEAFF. This rearrangement joins TRBV19 to TRBJ1-1, with 8 bases that match TRBD1. The CDR3 spans 15 residues. Germline-derived CDR1 and CDR2 are LNHDA and SQIVND (reference sequence). The ends lost 7 bases at V and 1 base at J; junction bases unmatched: 8.

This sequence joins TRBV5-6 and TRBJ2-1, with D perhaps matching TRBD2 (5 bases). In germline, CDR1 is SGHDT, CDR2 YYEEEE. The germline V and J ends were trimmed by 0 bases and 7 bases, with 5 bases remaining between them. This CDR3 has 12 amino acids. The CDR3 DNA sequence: TGTGCCAGCAGCTTGGCGGGGAATGAGCAGTTCTTC. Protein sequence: CASSLAGNEQFF. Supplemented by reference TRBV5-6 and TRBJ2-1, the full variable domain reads DAGVTQSPTHLIKTRGQQVTLRCSPKSGHDTVSWYQQALGQGPQFIFQYYEEEERQRGNFPDRFSGHQFPNYSSELNVNALLLGDSALYLCASSLAGNEQFFGPGTRLTVL.

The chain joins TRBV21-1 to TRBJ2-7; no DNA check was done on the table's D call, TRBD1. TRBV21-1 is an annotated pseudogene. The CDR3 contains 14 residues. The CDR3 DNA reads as TGTGCCAGCAGCAAATCGCACCCAGGATACGAGCAGTACTTC. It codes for CASSKSHPGYEQYF.

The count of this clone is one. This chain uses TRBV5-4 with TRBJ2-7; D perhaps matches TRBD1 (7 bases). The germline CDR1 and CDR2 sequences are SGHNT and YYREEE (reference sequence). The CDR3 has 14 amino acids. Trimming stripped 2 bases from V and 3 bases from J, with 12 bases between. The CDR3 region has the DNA TGTGCCAGCAGCTTAGGACAGGAGGGCTACGAGCAGTACTTC. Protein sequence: CASSLGQEGYEQYF.

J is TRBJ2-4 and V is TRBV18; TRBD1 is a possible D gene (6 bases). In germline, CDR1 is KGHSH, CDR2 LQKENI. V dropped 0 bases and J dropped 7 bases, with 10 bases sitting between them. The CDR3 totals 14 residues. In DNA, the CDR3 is TGTGCCAGCTCACCACCGAACAGGGTGAACATTCAGTACTTC. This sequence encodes CASSPPNRVNIQYF.

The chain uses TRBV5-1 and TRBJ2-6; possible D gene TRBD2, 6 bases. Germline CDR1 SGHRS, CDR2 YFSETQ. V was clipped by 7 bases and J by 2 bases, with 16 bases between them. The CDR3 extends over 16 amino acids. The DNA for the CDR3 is TGCGCCAGCTTGGAGGGGCGCGGGGCTGGGGCCAACGTCCTGACTTTC. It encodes CASLEGRGAGANVLTF. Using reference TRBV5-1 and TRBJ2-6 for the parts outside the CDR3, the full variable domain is KAGVTQTPRYLIKTRGQQVTLSCSPISGHRSVSWYQQTPGQGLQFLFEYFSETQRNKGNFPGRFSGRQFSNSRSEMNVSTLELGDSALYLCASLEGRGAGANVLTFGAGSRLTVL.

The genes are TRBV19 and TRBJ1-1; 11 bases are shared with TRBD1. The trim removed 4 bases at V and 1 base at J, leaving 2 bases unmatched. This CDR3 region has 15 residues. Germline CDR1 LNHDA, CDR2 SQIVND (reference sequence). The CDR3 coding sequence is TGTGCCAGTAGTACCGGGACAGGGGGGAACACTGAAGCTTTCTTT. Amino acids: CASSTGTGGNTEAFF.

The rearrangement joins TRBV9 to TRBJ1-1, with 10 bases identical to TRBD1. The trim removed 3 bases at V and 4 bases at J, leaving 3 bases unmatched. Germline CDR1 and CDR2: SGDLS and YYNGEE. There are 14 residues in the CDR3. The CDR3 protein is CASSADRGGTEAFF. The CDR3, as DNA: TGTGCCAGCAGCGCGGACAGGGGGGGCACTGAAGCTTTCTTT.

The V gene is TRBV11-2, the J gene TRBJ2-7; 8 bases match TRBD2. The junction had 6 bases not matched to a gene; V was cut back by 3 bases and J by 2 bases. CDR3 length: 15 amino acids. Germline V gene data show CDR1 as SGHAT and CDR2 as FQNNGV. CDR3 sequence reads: CASSFNGGETYEQYF. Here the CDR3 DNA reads TGTGCCAGCAGCTTTAACGGGGGGGAAACCTACGAGCAGTACTTC. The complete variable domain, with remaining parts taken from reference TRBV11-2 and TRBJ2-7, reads EAGVAQSPRYKIIEKRQSVAFWCNPISGHATLYWYQQILGQGPKLLIQFQNNGVVDDSQLPKDRFSAERLKGVDSTLKIQPAKLEDSAVYLCASSFNGGETYEQYFGPGTRLTVT.

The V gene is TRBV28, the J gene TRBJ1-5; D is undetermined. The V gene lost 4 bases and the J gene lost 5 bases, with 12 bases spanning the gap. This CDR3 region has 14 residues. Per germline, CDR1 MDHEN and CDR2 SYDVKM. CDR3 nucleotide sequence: TGTGCCAGCAGTTACACGGGAAGTCATCAGCCCCAGCATTTT. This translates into CASSYTGSHQPQHF.

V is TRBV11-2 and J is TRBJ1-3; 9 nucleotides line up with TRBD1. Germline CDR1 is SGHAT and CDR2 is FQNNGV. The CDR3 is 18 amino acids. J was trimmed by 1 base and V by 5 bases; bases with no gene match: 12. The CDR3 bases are TGTGCCAGCAGCCAGGGTGGTTCACAGGGGGCGTCTGGAAACACCATATATTTT. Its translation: CASSQGGSQGASGNTIYF.

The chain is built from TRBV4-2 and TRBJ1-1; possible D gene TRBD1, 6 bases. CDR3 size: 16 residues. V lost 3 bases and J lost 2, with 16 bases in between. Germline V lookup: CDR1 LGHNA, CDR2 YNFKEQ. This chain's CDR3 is CASSQTTGTLNTEAFF. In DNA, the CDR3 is TGTGCCAGCAGCCAGACCACAGGGACCTTAAACACTGAAGCTTTCTTT.

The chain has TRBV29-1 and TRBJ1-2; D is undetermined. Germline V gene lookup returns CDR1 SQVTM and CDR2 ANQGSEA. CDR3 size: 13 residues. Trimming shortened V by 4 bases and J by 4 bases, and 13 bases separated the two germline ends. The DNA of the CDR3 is TGCAGCGTTGGGGAGGTACCCCTCTATGGCTACACCTTC. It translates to CSVGEVPLYGYTF.

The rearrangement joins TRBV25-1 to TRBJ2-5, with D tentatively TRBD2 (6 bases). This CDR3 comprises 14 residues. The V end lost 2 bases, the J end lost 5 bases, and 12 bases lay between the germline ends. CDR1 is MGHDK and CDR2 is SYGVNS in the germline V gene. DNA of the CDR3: TGTGCCAGCAGTGAACGCGGGGAAGGTGAGACCCAGTACTTC. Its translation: CASSERGEGETQYF.

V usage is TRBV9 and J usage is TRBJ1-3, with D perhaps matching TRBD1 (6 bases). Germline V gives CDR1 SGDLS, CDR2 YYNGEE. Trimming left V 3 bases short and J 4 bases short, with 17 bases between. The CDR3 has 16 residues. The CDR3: CASSAGGGGSGNTIYF. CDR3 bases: TGTGCCAGCAGCGCTGGGGGAGGGGGTTCCGGAAACACCATATATTTT.

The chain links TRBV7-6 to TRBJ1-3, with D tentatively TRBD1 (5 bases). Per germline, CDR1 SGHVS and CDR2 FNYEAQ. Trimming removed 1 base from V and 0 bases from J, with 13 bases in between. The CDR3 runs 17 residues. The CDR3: CASSLEREGSSGNTIYF. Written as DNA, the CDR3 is TGTGCCAGCAGCTTAGAGAGGGAGGGGAGCTCTGGAAACACCATATATTTT.

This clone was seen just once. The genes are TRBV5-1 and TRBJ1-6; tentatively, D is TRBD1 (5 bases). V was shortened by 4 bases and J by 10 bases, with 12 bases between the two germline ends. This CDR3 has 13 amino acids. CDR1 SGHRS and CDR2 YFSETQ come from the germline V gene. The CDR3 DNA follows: TGCGCCAGCAGCCTCCGGAGGGACTCACCCCTCCACTTT. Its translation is CASSLRRDSPLHF.

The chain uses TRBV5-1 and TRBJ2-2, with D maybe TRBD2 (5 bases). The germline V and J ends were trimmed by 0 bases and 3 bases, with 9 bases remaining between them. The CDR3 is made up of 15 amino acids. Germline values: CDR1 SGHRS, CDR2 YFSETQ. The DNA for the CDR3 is TGCGCCAGCAGCTTGGCCAGCGGATACACCGGGGAGCTGTTTTTT. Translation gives CASSLASGYTGELFF. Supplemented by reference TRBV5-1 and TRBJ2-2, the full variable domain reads KAGVTQTPRYLIKTRGQQVTLSCSPISGHRSVSWYQQTPGQGLQFLFEYFSETQRNKGNFPGRFSGRQFSNSRSEMNVSTLELGDSALYLCASSLASGYTGELFFGEGSRLTVL.